The 32 T cell receptor beta chains in this list originate from one sample, sequenced in a study of control samples from healthy donors and cancer patients. Profiling relied on immunoSEQ multiplex PCR, and the TCRdb table lists in-frame clones only, not all of them. Among approximately 150,000 clones listed, 92% were seen once. Source material: blood. These receptor sequences come from a woman under 40 in good health.

The chain carries TRBV28 and TRBJ2-7; no clear D. Germline V gene data show CDR1 as MDHEN and CDR2 as SYDVKM. This CDR3 comprises 12 residues. The V and J ends lost 7 bases and 1 base respectively, with 8 bases between them. DNA for the CDR3: TGTGCCAGCACCGCTAAATCCTACGAGCAGTACTTC. It specifies CASTAKSYEQYF.

The rearrangement joins TRBV28 to TRBJ1-1; tentatively, D is TRBD1 (5 bases). The V gene's germline CDR1 is MDHEN and CDR2 SYDVKM. The CDR3 extends over 13 amino acids. Between the trimmed V and J ends, which lost 7 bases and 8 bases, there was a span of 17 bases. CDR3 DNA sequence: TGTGCCAGCATGAAAGGAGGGGTTTTAGAAGCTTTCTTT. Translated: CASMKGGVLEAFF.

The V call is TRBV2, the J call TRBJ1-2; D call uncertain. CDR3 size: 14 residues. Germline CDR1 and CDR2: SNHLY and FYNNEI. V shed 4 bases and J shed 4 bases, with 13 bases lying between them. Here the CDR3 reads CASSAMNSGYGYTF. The CDR3 DNA reads as TGTGCCAGCAGTGCGATGAACAGTGGCTATGGCTACACCTTC. Full variable domain (outside the CDR3, taken from reference TRBV2 and TRBJ1-2): EPEVTQTPSHQVTQMGQEVILRCVPISNHLYFYWYRQILGQKVEFLVSFYNNEISEKSEIFDDQFSVERPDGSNFTLKIRSTKLEDSAMYFCASSAMNSGYGYTFGSGTRLTVV.

This clone was detected only once. The chain has TRBV19 and TRBJ1-3; D gene ambiguous. The CDR3 length is 18 residues. Germline CDR1 LNHDA, CDR2 SQIVND (reference sequence). V shed 1 base and J shed 0 bases, with 16 bases lying between them. The CDR3 is CASSIGAGGLGSGNTIYF. Written as DNA, the CDR3 is TGTGCCAGTAGTATAGGCGCTGGCGGCCTCGGCTCTGGAAACACCATATATTTT.

This chain uses TRBV6-5 with TRBJ1-5, with 7 nucleotides matching TRBD1. This CDR3 has 14 residues. J gave up 4 bases and V 7 bases, and 7 bases lay outside the gene matches. CDR1 and CDR2 from the germline V gene are MNHEY and SVGAGI. CDR3 in amino acids: CASTPGGRNQPQHF. CDR3 sequence (DNA): TGTGCCAGCACCCCAGGGGGAAGGAATCAGCCCCAGCATTTT.

The chain uses TRBV7-9 and TRBJ1-4; 7 bases are a match to TRBD1. Germline CDR1 and CDR2: SEHNR and FQNEAQ (reference sequence). The V gene end was trimmed by 4 bases and the J gene end by 2 bases; junction bases not matched to a gene: 7. The CDR3 consists of 16 residues. The CDR3, as DNA: TGTGCCAGCAGCTCGACAGGGTCTTGGACTAATGAAAAACTGTTTTTT. It specifies CASSSTGSWTNEKLFF.

This chain uses TRBV29-1 with TRBJ1-5; tentatively, D is TRBD1 (6 bases). Germline CDR1 SQVTM, CDR2 ANQGSEA. Trimming removed 6 bases from V and 5 bases from J, with 14 bases in between. The CDR3 has 13 residues. The CDR3 protein is CSVQQGGDQPQHF. CDR3 bases: TGCAGCGTACAACAGGGAGGGGATCAGCCCCAGCATTTT.

The rearrangement uses TRBV9 and TRBJ2-3; 11 positions match TRBD2. Germline CDR1 SGDLS, CDR2 YYNGEE. V dropped 4 bases and J dropped 5; count of bases not matched to a gene: 3. The CDR3 consists of 14 residues. The CDR3 is CASSLGLAGDTQYF. The CDR3 coding sequence is TGTGCCAGCAGCCTTGGACTAGCGGGAGATACGCAGTATTTT.

The genes are TRBV28 and TRBJ1-3, with D tentatively TRBD1 (5 bases). Trimming cost V 5 bases and J 0 bases, with 14 bases left between them. Germline assignment: CDR1 MDHEN and CDR2 SYDVKM. The CDR3 totals 16 residues. The CDR3: CASSRPGTDSGNTIYF. The CDR3, as DNA: TGTGCCAGCAGTCGCCCGGGGACGGACTCTGGAAACACCATATATTTT.

The J gene is TRBJ1-2, the V gene TRBV6-5; no clear D gene. CDR1 MNHEY and CDR2 SVGAGI come from the germline V gene. The CDR3 runs to 15 residues. Trimming stripped 6 bases from V and 3 bases from J, with 17 bases between. Here the CDR3 reads CASSQDNPSDYGYTF. The CDR3 region has the DNA TGTGCCAGCAGCCAGGATAACCCTTCCGACTATGGCTACACCTTC.

V is TRBV6-6 and J is TRBJ2-1; D remains unclear. V gave up 0 bases and J gave up 4 bases, with 4 bases separating them. The CDR3 runs to 13 residues. Germline CDR1 is MNHNY and CDR2 is SVGAGI (reference sequence). The CDR3 DNA reads TGTGCCAGCAGTTACTCCGAGTACAATGAGCAGTTCTTC. Protein: CASSYSEYNEQFF.

V usage is TRBV9 and J usage is TRBJ2-2; D uncertain. CDR1 SGDLS and CDR2 YYNGEE come from the germline V gene. The V gene lost 0 bases and the J gene lost 6 bases, with 9 bases spanning the gap. CDR3 length equals 14 residues. The CDR3 DNA is TGTGCCAGCAGCGTAGGGCTCCCGGCCGGGGAGCTGTTTTTT. This gives the protein CASSVGLPAGELFF.

The chain combines TRBV30 with TRBJ1-1; D possibly corresponds to TRBD1 (6 bases). The CDR3 contains 10 residues. Germline V gene data show CDR1 as GTSNPN and CDR2 as SVGIG (reference sequence). V was trimmed by 8 bases and J by 4 bases, leaving 8 bases between them. The CDR3 reads CAGQSTEAFF. The CDR3 DNA is TGTGCCGGACAGAGCACTGAAGCTTTCTTT.

This clone has just one count. CDR3 sequence: CASRRASSGPEQYF. CDR3 bases: TGTGCCAGCAGGCGAGCTTCCTCAGGGCCCGAGCAGTACTTC. The chain employs TRBV6-5 and TRBJ2-7, with a tentative D call TRBD1 (5 bases). The CDR3 is made up of 14 amino acids. V lost 6 bases, J lost 6 bases, and 18 bases lay in between. Germline values: CDR1 MNHEY, CDR2 SVGAGI.

This chain connects TRBV6-1 to TRBJ1-1; perhaps TRBD1 as D (5 bases). With 2 bases removed from V and 1 base from J, the gap between germline ends came to 8 bases. From germline, CDR1 is MNHNS and CDR2 SASEGT. The CDR3 has 14 residues. As DNA, the CDR3 is TGTGCCAGCAGTGAAAGGGGCGAGAACACTGAAGCTTTCTTT. This sequence encodes CASSERGENTEAFF.

The chain couples TRBV15 to TRBJ2-6; D possibly corresponds to TRBD1 (6 bases). Germline-derived CDR1 and CDR2 are LNHNV and YYDKDF (reference sequence). Trimming cost V 8 bases and J 0 bases, with 8 bases left between them. The CDR3 sequence is 14 residues long. In DNA form, the CDR3 reads TGTGCCACCTCAGGGGACTCTGGGGCCAACGTCCTGACTTTC. The encoded protein is CATSGDSGANVLTF.

V and J are TRBV27 and TRBJ2-3; no reliable D call. The V gene's germline CDR1 is MNHEY and CDR2 SMNVEV (reference sequence). This CDR3 is built from 14 residues. V was cut by 0 bases and J by 6 bases, with 10 bases left in between. The CDR3 DNA follows: TGTGCCAGCAGTTTATCCGTCGACCGGGATACGCAGTATTTT. Translated, it gives CASSLSVDRDTQYF.

The chain couples TRBV5-1 to TRBJ2-3; 7 positions agree with TRBD2. This CDR3 spans 15 amino acids. Germline V lookup: CDR1 SGHRS, CDR2 YFSETQ. Trimming removed 2 bases from V and 2 bases from J; junction bases left unmatched: 5. This CDR3 is CASSLGTTYTDTQYF. The CDR3 region has the DNA TGCGCCAGCAGCTTAGGGACTACCTACACAGATACGCAGTATTTT. Complete variable domain (other parts from reference TRBV5-1 and TRBJ2-3): KAGVTQTPRYLIKTRGQQVTLSCSPISGHRSVSWYQQTPGQGLQFLFEYFSETQRNKGNFPGRFSGRQFSNSRSEMNVSTLELGDSALYLCASSLGTTYTDTQYFGPGTRLTVL.

Remarks on this clone: At one end, the junction sequence differs from germline, possibly due to a read error. This chain uses TRBV7-2 with TRBJ2-7; 9 positions match TRBD1. The CDR3 is made up of 18 amino acids. In germline, CDR1 is SGHTA, CDR2 FQGNSA. The CDR3 reads CASSPHPARTGARGEASF. CDR3 DNA sequence: TGTGCCAGCAGCCCCCACCCCGCCCGGACAGGGGCACGGGGGGAGGCTTCTTTC.

This clone was detected once. The chain couples TRBV18 to TRBJ1-1; 11 bases fit TRBD1. The trim removed 6 bases at V and 4 bases at J, leaving 1 base unmatched. Germline CDR1 reads KGHSH; CDR2 reads LQKENI. This CDR3 region has 13 residues. In DNA form, the CDR3 reads TGTGCCAGCTCCGGGACAGGGGGCACTGAAGCTTTCTTT. Amino acid sequence: CASSGTGGTEAFF.

The gene calls are TRBV24-1 and TRBJ2-1, with D tentatively TRBD1 (6 bases). Germline V gene lookup returns CDR1 KGHDR and CDR2 SFDVKD. With 7 bases removed from V and 9 bases from J, the gap between germline ends came to 18 bases. The CDR3 is 14 residues long. For the CDR3, the DNA is TGTGCCACCAGAGGCAGCCAGGGGCCTGGTGAGCAGTTCTTC. Its translation: CATRGSQGPGEQFF.

The chain joins TRBV11-1 to TRBJ1-1; tentatively, D is TRBD1 (5 bases). From germline, CDR1 is SGHAT and CDR2 FQDESV (reference sequence). The CDR3 spans 14 residues. The V and J ends lost 3 bases and 5 bases respectively, with 13 bases between them. The CDR3 nucleotides are TGTGCCAGCAGCTTCCGAGGGGCGGATACTGAAGCTTTCTTT. As protein: CASSFRGADTEAFF.

The V gene is TRBV27, the J gene TRBJ1-4; D unclear. This CDR3 has 13 amino acids. The V gene lost 2 bases and the J gene lost 7 bases, with 8 bases spanning the gap. In germline, CDR1 is MNHEY, CDR2 SMNVEV (reference sequence). For the CDR3, the DNA is TGTGCCAGCAGTTTAATCGGGCCTGAAAAACTGTTTTTT. It specifies CASSLIGPEKLFF.

To note about this clone: The same CDR3 can be traced to other DNA sequences in this sample. V and J are TRBV19 and TRBJ2-7; D may be TRBD1 or TRBD2 (5 bases each). Trimming shortened V by 0 bases and J by 3 bases, and 9 bases separated the two germline ends. The CDR3 is 14 residues long. Germline values: CDR1 LNHDA, CDR2 SQIVND (reference sequence). CDR3 DNA sequence: TGTGCCAGTAGTATAGAGGCAGGGAGCTACGAGCAGTACTTC. Translating it yields CASSIEAGSYEQYF.

This chain links TRBV28 with TRBJ1-1, with D maybe TRBD1 (5 bases). In germline, CDR1 is MDHEN, CDR2 SYDVKM. The CDR3 loop spans 12 amino acids. V was cut by 7 bases and J by 9 bases, with 15 bases left in between. CDR3 region: CASISTVAKAFF. For the CDR3, the DNA is TGTGCCAGCATATCGACAGTGGCAAAAGCTTTCTTT.

J is TRBJ1-2 and V is TRBV19; D unclear. V was cut by 7 bases and J by 3 bases, with 18 bases left in between. Germline loops: CDR1 LNHDA, CDR2 SQIVND (reference sequence). The CDR3 sequence is 15 residues long. The CDR3 reads CASTPGLGLDYGYTF. Here the CDR3 DNA reads TGTGCCAGTACCCCTGGTTTGGGATTGGACTATGGCTACACCTTC.

This chain joins TRBV29-1 and TRBJ2-1; unclear D gene. V was pared by 2 bases and J by 4 bases, with 18 bases between. The CDR3 loop spans 16 amino acids. The germline gives CDR1 SQVTM, CDR2 ANQGSEA. In nucleotides, the CDR3 is TGCAGCGTTGAAAATCCCGAAAAAAGCACTTACAATGAGCAGTTCTTC. It translates to CSVENPEKSTYNEQFF.

The chain is built from TRBV28 and TRBJ2-7; the match to TRBD2 covers 7 bases. Germline lookup yields CDR1 MDHEN and CDR2 SYDVKM. The ends lost 4 bases at V and 2 bases at J; junction bases unmatched: 11. The CDR3 runs 16 residues. CDR3 region: CASSSPGSGSPYEQYF. The CDR3 DNA reads TGTGCCAGCAGTTCCCCGGGTAGCGGGTCTCCCTACGAGCAGTACTTC. Full variable domain (rest looked up from reference TRBV28 and TRBJ2-7): DVKVTQSSRYLVKRTGEKVFLECVQDMDHENMFWYRQDPGLGLRLIYFSYDVKMKEKGDIPEGYSVSREKKERFSLILESASTNQTSMYLCASSSPGSGSPYEQYFGPGTRLTVT.

V and J are TRBV7-9 and TRBJ2-3; D gene unclear. The length of the CDR3 is 12 residues. Per the germline V gene, CDR1 is SEHNR and CDR2 is FQNEAQ (reference sequence). The V and J ends lost 5 bases and 9 bases respectively, with 12 bases between them. The CDR3 sequence is CASSPPVETQYF. The DNA of the CDR3 is TGTGCCAGCAGCCCTCCAGTCGAAACGCAGTATTTT.

The chain is built from TRBV20-1 and TRBJ2-7; D gene ambiguous. The V and J ends lost 3 bases and 3 bases respectively, with 15 bases between them. The CDR3 totals 14 residues. Germline values: CDR1 DFQATT, CDR2 SNEGSKA (reference sequence). The CDR3 sequence: CSASRAPMFYEQYF. CDR3 coding DNA: TGCAGTGCTAGTAGGGCTCCCATGTTCTACGAGCAGTACTTC.

The chain recombines TRBV6-6 with TRBJ2-5; the match to TRBD2 covers 13 bases. This CDR3 region has 15 residues. Germline V gives CDR1 MNHNY, CDR2 SVGAGI (reference sequence). V was pared by 5 bases and J by 3 bases, with 3 bases of the junction left unmatched. The DNA for the CDR3 is TGTGCCAGCAGTGACGGGACTAGCGGGAAAGAGACCCAGTACTTC. Its protein product is CASSDGTSGKETQYF.

J is TRBJ1-1 and V is TRBV7-9; D remains ambiguous. The CDR3 length is 11 residues. Germline CDR1 and CDR2: SEHNR and FQNEAQ (reference sequence). V lost 3 bases, J lost 7 bases, and 6 bases lay in between. For the CDR3, the DNA is TGTGCCAGCAGCTTTGAGGGTGAAGCTTTCTTT. The encoded protein is CASSFEGEAFF. Variable domain in full (rest from reference TRBV7-9 and TRBJ1-1): DTGVSQNPRHKITKRGQNVTFRCDPISEHNRLYWYRQTLGQGPEFLTYFQNEAQLEKSRLLSDRFSAERPKGSFSTLEIQRTEQGDSAMYLCASSFEGEAFFGQGTRLTVV.